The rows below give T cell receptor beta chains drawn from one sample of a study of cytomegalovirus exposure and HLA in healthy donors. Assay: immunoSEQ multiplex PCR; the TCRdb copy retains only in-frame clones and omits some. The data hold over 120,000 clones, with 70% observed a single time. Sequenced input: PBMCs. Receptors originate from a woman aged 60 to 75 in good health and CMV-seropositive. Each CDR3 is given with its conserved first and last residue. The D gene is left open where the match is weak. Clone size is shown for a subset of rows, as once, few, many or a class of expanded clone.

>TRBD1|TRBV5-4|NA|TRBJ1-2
TGTGCCAGCAGCGGAGGAGGGACAGGGGTTTATGGCTACACCTTC
CASSGGGTGVYGYTF
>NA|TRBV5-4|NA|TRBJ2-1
TGTGCCAGCAGCAAGGGGCTTAATGAGCAGTTCTTC
CASSKGLNEQFF
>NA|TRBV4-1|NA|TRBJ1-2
TGCGCCAGCAGCCAAGGGTACAACAACTATGGCTACACCTTC
CASSQGYNNYGYTF
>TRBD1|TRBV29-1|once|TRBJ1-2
TGCAGCGGAGGACAACAGGGGGCGCCGGGAGGCTACACCTTC
CSGGQQGAPGGYTF
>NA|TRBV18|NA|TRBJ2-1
TGTGCCAGCTCACCGGTACAGAGCTCCTACAATGAGCAGTTCTTC
CASSPVQSSYNEQFF
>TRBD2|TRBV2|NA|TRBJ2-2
TGTGCCAGCAGGGCTCTAGCGGGAGCCGGGGAGCTGTTTTTT
CASRALAGAGELFF
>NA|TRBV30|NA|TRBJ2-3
TGTGCCTGGAGTCTGGCCGGCACAGATACGCAGTATTTT
CAWSLAGTDTQYF
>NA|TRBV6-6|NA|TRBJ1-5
TGTGCCAGCAAACAGGGTGAATATCAGCCCCAGCATTTT
CASKQGEYQPQHF
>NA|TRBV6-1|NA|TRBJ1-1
TGTGCCAGCAGTGCAAGTACAGGAGTCACCGAAGCTTTCTTT
CASSASTGVTEAFF
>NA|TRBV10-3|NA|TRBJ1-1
TGTGCCACCCAAGACATATTGTACACTGAAGCTTTCTTT
CATQDILYTEAFF
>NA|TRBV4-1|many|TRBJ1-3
TGCGCCAGCAGCCAAGTGGGTGGGGGCTTGAACGGAAACACCATATATTTT
CASSQVGGGLNGNTIYF
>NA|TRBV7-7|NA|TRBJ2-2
TGTGCTAGCAGCTTAGAAGGACTCACCGGGGAGCTGTTTTTT
CASSLEGLTGELFF
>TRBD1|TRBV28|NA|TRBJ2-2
TGTGCCAGCAGTTCAGCCGGGACAGGCCTCGGGGAGCTGTTTTTT
CASSSAGTGLGELFF
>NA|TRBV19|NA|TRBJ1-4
TGTGCCAGTAGTATAGTCCGGCAGGTTAATGAAAAACTGTTTTTT
CASSIVRQVNEKLFF
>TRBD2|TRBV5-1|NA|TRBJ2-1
TGCGCCAGCAGCTCAATACGGACTAGCGTGAATGAGCAGTTCTTC
CASSSIRTSVNEQFF
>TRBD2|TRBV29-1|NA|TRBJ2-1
TGCAGCGTTAGGGCGGGAGGGCCCGATGAGCAGTTCTTC
CSVRAGGPDEQFF
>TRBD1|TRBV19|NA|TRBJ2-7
TGTGCCAGTAGTCCACCCTGGACAGGGAGACACGAGCAGTACTTC
CASSPPWTGRHEQYF
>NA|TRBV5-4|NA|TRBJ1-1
TGTGCCAGCAGCTTACAGGGAAACACTGAAGCTTTCTTT
CASSLQGNTEAFF
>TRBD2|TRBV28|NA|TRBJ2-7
TGTGCCAGTCGGACTAGCGGGAACTACGAGCAGTACTTC
CASRTSGNYEQYF